This T cell receptor (beta chain) was recorded in a study of CD8 T cells in Susac syndrome. Random hexamers were used to reverse transcribe an amount of roughly 0.5 to 1 ug RNA. TCRdb passed the immunoSEQ multiplex PCR reads through MiXCR, listing each CDR3 protein once. The repertoire holds 120,000 to 150,000 distinct CDR3 sequences, with 94% as singletons. CDR3 length equals 13 residues. The V end lost 6 bases, the J end lost 6 bases, and 14 bases lay between the germline ends. Per the germline V gene, CDR1 is DFQATT and CDR2 is SNEGSKA (reference sequence). The sequenced material came from CD4+ T cells from PBMCs. V and J are TRBV20-1 and TRBJ2-2; D remains ambiguous. This TCR came from a human donor in good health. In DNA, the CDR3 is TGCAGTGCCCAAACCCCCGGAGCCGGGGAGCTGTTTTTT. Its protein product is CSAQTPGAGELFF.